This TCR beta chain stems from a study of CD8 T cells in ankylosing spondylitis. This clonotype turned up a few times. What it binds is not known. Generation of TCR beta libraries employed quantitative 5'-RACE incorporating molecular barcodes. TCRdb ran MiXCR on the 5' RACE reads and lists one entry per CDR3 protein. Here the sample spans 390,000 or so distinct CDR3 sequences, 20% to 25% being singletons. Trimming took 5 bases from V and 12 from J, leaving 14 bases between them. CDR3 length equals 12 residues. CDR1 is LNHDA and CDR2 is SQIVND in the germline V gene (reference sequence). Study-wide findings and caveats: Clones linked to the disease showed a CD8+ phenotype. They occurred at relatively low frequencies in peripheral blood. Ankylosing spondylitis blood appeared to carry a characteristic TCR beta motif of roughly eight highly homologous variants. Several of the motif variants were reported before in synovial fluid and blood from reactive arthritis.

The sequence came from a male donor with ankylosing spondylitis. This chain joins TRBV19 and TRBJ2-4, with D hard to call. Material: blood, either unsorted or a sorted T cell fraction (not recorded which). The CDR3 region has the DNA TGTGCCAGTAGTTCCTCAGGTCATGGTCAGTACTTC. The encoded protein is CASSSSGHGQYF.